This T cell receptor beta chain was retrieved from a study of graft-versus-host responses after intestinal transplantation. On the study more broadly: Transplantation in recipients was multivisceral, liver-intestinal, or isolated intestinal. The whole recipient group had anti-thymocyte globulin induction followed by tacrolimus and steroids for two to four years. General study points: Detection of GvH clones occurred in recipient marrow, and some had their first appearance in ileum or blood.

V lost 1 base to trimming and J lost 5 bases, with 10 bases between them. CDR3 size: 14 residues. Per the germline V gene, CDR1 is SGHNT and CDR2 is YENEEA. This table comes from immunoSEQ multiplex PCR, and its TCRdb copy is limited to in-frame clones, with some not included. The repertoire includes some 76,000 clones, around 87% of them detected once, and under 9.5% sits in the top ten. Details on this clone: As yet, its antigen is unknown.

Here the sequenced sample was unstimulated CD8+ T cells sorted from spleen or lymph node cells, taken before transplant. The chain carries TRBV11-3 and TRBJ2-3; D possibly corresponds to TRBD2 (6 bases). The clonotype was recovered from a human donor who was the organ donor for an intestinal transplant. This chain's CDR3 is CASSLAAGIDTQYF. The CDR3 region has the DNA TGTGCCAGCAGCTTAGCGGCGGGGATAGATACGCAGTATTTT.